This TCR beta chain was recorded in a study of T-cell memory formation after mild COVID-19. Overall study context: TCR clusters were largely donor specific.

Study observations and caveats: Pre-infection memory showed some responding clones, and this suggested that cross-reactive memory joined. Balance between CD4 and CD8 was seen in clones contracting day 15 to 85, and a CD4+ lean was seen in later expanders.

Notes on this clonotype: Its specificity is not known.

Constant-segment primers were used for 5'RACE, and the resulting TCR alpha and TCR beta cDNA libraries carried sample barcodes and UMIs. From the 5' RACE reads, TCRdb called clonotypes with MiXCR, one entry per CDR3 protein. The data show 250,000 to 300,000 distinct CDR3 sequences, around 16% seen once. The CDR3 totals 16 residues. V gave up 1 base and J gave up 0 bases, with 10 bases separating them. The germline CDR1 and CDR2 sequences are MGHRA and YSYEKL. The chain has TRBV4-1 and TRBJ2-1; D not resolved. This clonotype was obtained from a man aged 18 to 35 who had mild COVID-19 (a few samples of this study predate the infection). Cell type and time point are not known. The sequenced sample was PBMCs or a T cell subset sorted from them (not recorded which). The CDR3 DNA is TGCGCCAGCAGCCAAGTAATCAGGAGCTCCTACAATGAGCAGTTCTTC. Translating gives CASSQVIRSSYNEQFF.